This TCR beta chain was sequenced for a study of CD8 T cells in Susac syndrome. Reverse transcription of about 0.5 to 1 ug RNA used random hexamers. TCRdb re-analysed the immunoSEQ multiplex PCR reads in MiXCR, keeping a single row per CDR3 protein. The sample yields under 150,000 distinct CDR3 sequences, approximately 79% seen once. The CDR3 loop spans 18 amino acids. Trimming pared 1 base from V and 0 bases from J, leaving 13 bases between. The source material was CD8+ T cells from PBMCs. J is TRBJ2-6 and V is TRBV12-3 or TRBV12-4; D remains unclear. The origin of this receptor is a human donor with multiple sclerosis. Written as DNA, the CDR3 is TGTGCCAGCAGTTTAGGGGTGGGTGTGAGCTCTGGGGCCAACGTCCTGACTTTC. As protein: CASSLGVGVSSGANVLTF.